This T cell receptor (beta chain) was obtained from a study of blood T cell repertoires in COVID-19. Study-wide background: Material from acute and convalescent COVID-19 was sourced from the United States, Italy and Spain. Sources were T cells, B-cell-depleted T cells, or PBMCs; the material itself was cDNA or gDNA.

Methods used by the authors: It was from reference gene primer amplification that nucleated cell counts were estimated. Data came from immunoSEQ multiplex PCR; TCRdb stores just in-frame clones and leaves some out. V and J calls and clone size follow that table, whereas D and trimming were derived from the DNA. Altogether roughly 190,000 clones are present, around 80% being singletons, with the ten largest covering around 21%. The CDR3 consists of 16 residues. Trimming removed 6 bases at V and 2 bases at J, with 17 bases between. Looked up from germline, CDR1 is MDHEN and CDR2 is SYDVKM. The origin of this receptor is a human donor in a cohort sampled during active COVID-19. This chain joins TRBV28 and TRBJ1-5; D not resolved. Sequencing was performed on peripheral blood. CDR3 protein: CASRLKPGTGNQPQHF. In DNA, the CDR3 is TGTGCCAGCAGATTGAAACCGGGAACGGGCAATCAGCCCCAGCATTTT.